The source of this T cell receptor (beta chain) is a study of response to subunit inactivated influenza vaccine. This clonotype was observed at least ten times. The antigen is unknown. Germline V gene data show CDR1 as DFQATT and CDR2 as SNEGSKA (reference sequence). V shed 4 bases, J shed 0 bases, and the junction held 14 bases outside the gene matches. The CDR3 contains 18 residues. Study-wide results and limits: Researchers suggested that each seasonal influenza vaccination recruits few new T cells.

MiXCR was run by TCRdb on the RT-PCR reads, yielding one entry per CDR3 protein. The table has hundreds of thousands of distinct CDR3 sequences, roughly 9.8% seen once; the top ten hold around 12%. The specimen was PBMCs from blood, collected 45 days after vaccination. The chain carries TRBV20-1 and TRBJ1-5, with 8 bases lining up with TRBD1. The receptor comes from a man aged 50 to 59 who received an inactivated influenza vaccine. The CDR3: CSATSLDRDNNSNQPQHF. The CDR3 bases are TGCAGTGCTACTAGCCTGGACAGGGATAATAATAGCAATCAGCCCCAGCATTTT.